This T cell receptor beta chain was identified during a study of blood T cells in healthy people across ages. Germline lookup yields CDR1 KGHSY and CDR2 FQNENV. V was shortened by 1 base and J by 4 bases, with 8 bases between the two germline ends. The CDR3 is 14 residues long. This clonotype was recorded only once. A second roughly 6 to 11 cycle PCR used barcoded and J-beta primers. MiXCR was run by TCRdb on the 5' RACE reads, yielding one entry per CDR3 protein. The table has roughly 1,000,000 distinct CDR3 sequences, under 30% seen once. This sample was shared with a second study, whose subject was T cells of mothers and their children. That source notes: Donation involved a few healthy Caucasian mothers and the six children that they had. A second PCR was performed with the M1S primer. This primer added sample barcodes and 2-4 random nucleotides. Versus unrelated pairs, overlap was slightly higher in related mother-child pairs, without reaching significance.

The specimen sequenced was blood. This receptor was identified in a girl aged 2 to 10 in good health. This chain links TRBV16 with TRBJ2-1; D is ambiguous. The CDR3, as DNA: TGTGCCAGCAGCCAATATCAGCAGTACAATGAGCAGTTCTTC. Amino acid sequence: CASSQYQQYNEQFF. Supplemented by reference TRBV16 and TRBJ2-1, the full variable domain reads GEEVAQTPKHLVRGEGQKAKLYCAPIKGHSYVFWYQQVLKNEFKFLISFQNENVFDETGMPKERFSAKCLPNSPCSLEIQATKLEDSAVYFCASSQYQQYNEQFFGPGTRLTVL.